Below, 18 T cell receptor beta chains from the same sample are listed, as sequenced in a study of CD8 T cells in ankylosing spondylitis. MiXCR, run by TCRdb on the 5' RACE reads, gives a single entry per CDR3 protein. The table has about 130,000 distinct CDR3 sequences, 9.3% seen once; the top ten hold approximately 3.3%. Sequencing was carried out using blood, either unsorted or a sorted T cell fraction (not recorded which). The receptors originated from a male donor with ankylosing spondylitis or in good health (not recorded which).

V usage is TRBV7-2 and J usage is TRBJ1-2; weak D call: TRBD1 (5 bases). V shed 5 bases and J shed 5 bases, with 15 bases lying between them. Germline V lookup: CDR1 SGHTA, CDR2 FQGNSA. The CDR3 extends over 14 amino acids. In nucleotides, the CDR3 is TGTGCCAGCAGCCTCGGAGGGACGGAATATGGCTACACCTTC. It codes for CASSLGGTEYGYTF.

The chain joins TRBV5-1 to TRBJ2-7; D is undetermined. V was cut by 4 bases and J by 0 bases, with 8 bases left in between. The CDR3 runs 13 residues. CDR1 is SGHRS and CDR2 is YFSETQ in the germline V gene. The CDR3 here is CASSDMSSYEQYF. CDR3 nucleotides: TGCGCCAGCAGCGACATGAGCTCCTACGAGCAGTACTTC.

This clonotype has more than one count but fewer than ten. This sequence joins TRBV18 and TRBJ2-7; 7 nucleotides line up with TRBD1. The CDR3 sequence is 12 residues long. The V gene's germline CDR1 is KGHSH and CDR2 LQKENI. The junction had 3 bases not matched to a gene; V was cut back by 5 bases and J by 5 bases. CDR3: CASSRTGNEQYF. As DNA, the CDR3 is TGTGCCAGCTCAAGGACAGGCAACGAGCAGTACTTC.

In its sample, this clonotype was seen once. The CDR3 loop reads CASRPRSPLEQYF. The CDR3 nucleotides read TGTGCCAGCAGACCACGGAGCCCCCTCGAGCAGTACTTC. The rearrangement joins TRBV28 to TRBJ2-7; D unresolved. The CDR3 runs to 13 residues. Germline lookup yields CDR1 MDHEN and CDR2 SYDVKM. V lost 6 bases, J lost 6 bases, and 15 bases lay in between.

This clonotype came up many times. The chain links TRBV5-8 to TRBJ2-3; 9 bases line up with TRBD1. This CDR3 has 14 amino acids. Germline CDR1 is SGHTS and CDR2 is YDEGEE. Germline trimming cut 4 bases from V and 4 bases from J; bases unmatched to any gene: 4. Written as DNA, the CDR3 is TGTGCCAGCAGCGGTGACAGGGGGGCAGATACGCAGTATTTT. Translating gives CASSGDRGADTQYF.

This clonotype was counted once. This rearrangement joins TRBV28 to TRBJ2-7; D tentatively fits TRBD1 or TRBD2 (5 bases each). The CDR3 is 16 amino acids. In germline, CDR1 is MDHEN, CDR2 SYDVKM. V gave up 6 bases and J gave up 6 bases, with 24 bases separating them. The CDR3 DNA sequence: TGTGCCAGCAGCCCAACAGGCTCTTGGAGAGGGACCGAGCAGTACTTC. It translates to CASSPTGSWRGTEQYF. The full variable domain, its missing parts supplied by reference TRBV28 and TRBJ2-7, is DVKVTQSSRYLVKRTGEKVFLECVQDMDHENMFWYRQDPGLGLRLIYFSYDVKMKEKGDIPEGYSVSREKKERFSLILESASTNQTSMYLCASSPTGSWRGTEQYFGPGTRLTVT.

Ten or more counts support this clonotype. The chain combines TRBV5-6 with TRBJ2-2, with 8 bases aligning to TRBD1. CDR3 length equals 16 residues. Germline trimming cut 5 bases from V and 1 base from J; bases unmatched to any gene: 7. The germline gives CDR1 SGHDT, CDR2 YYEEEE. CDR3: CASRSTGVMNTGELFF. The CDR3 coding sequence is TGTGCCAGCAGGTCGACAGGGGTCATGAACACCGGGGAGCTGTTTTTT.

This clonotype was seen at least ten times. In DNA form, the CDR3 reads TGTGCCAGCAGTTTATCGCCGGGGACAGGATTACCAGATACGCAGTATTTT. Its translation: CASSLSPGTGLPDTQYF. The chain carries TRBV27 and TRBJ2-3, with 8 bases fitting TRBD1. Germline CDR1 reads MNHEY; CDR2 reads SMNVEV (reference sequence). This CDR3 is built from 17 residues. V shed 0 bases, J shed 4 bases, and the junction held 9 bases outside the gene matches.

In its sample, this clonotype was seen many times. This sequence joins TRBV11-1 and TRBJ2-7; D perhaps matches TRBD2 (6 bases). CDR3 length equals 14 residues. V gave up 4 bases and J gave up 7 bases, with 17 bases separating them. Germline values: CDR1 SGHAT, CDR2 FQDESV (reference sequence). Written as DNA, the CDR3 is TGTGCCAGCAGCTCCAGGGCCTACAGCGGGGAGCAGTACTTC. Protein product: CASSSRAYSGEQYF.

This clonotype was seen many times. V gene TRBV7-9 combines with J gene TRBJ2-1; the D gene is possibly TRBD1 (6 bases). The V end lost 1 base, the J end lost 7 bases, and 11 bases lay between the germline ends. This CDR3 is 14 amino acids long. Germline V gene data show CDR1 as SEHNR and CDR2 as FQNEAQ (reference sequence). The CDR3 DNA follows: TGTGCCAGCAGCTTAGGGACAGCCCATAATGAGCAGTTCTTC. It yields the protein CASSLGTAHNEQFF.

This clonotype was counted at least ten times. CDR3 sequence: CASGGAGNTEAFF. CDR3 in DNA: TGTGCCAGCGGAGGGGCAGGGAACACTGAAGCTTTCTTT. The V and J genes are TRBV11-3 and TRBJ1-1; tentatively, D is TRBD1 (5 bases). With 8 bases removed from V and 1 base from J, the gap between germline ends came to 11 bases. CDR1 is SGHNT, CDR2 YENEEA, per germline. CDR3 length: 13 residues. The full variable domain, completed using reference TRBV11-3 and TRBJ1-1, is EAGVVQSPRYKIIEKKQPVAFWCNPISGHNTLYWYLQNLGQGPELLIRYENEEAVDDSQLPKDRFSAERLKGVDSTLKIQPAELGDSAVYLCASGGAGNTEAFFGQGTRLTVV.

As to this clonotype: A much larger clone lies one base from this, so it may be a read error. This chain uses TRBV7-6 with TRBJ2-7, with 7 positions matching TRBD2. This CDR3 has 15 amino acids. Per the germline V gene, CDR1 is SGHVS and CDR2 is FNYEAQ. The CDR3 reads CAGSLEGRARNEQYF. CDR3 bases: TGTGCCGGCAGCTTAGAAGGGAGGGCCAGGAATGAGCAGTACTTC.

This clonotype showed up just once. The V call is TRBV3-2, the J call TRBJ2-7; TRBD1, the table's D call, was not compared with the DNA. TRBV3-2 is an annotated pseudogene. CDR3 length: 18 residues. The DNA for the CDR3 is TGTGCCACCTCCCAACAATCACTCGGACAGATAAAACTATACGAGCAGTACTTC. It encodes CATSQQSLGQIKLYEQYF.

Comments on this clonotype: A single base separates this from a much larger clone, so it may be a read error. The chain carries TRBV7-3 and TRBJ2-3, with 10 positions matching TRBD2. Trimming removed 5 bases from V and 4 bases from J; junction bases left unmatched: 6. This CDR3 is built from 15 residues. CDR1 and CDR2 (germline): SGHTA, FQGTGA. The CDR3 region has the DNA TGTGCCAGCAGCCGGACTAGCGGAAGCTCAGATACGCAGTATTTT. It translates to CASSRTSGSSDTQYF.

The gene calls are TRBV5-1 and TRBJ2-1, with 10 bases that match TRBD2. V shed 0 bases, J shed 6 bases, and the junction held 3 bases outside the gene matches. CDR1 is SGHRS and CDR2 is YFSETQ in the germline V gene. This CDR3 has 15 amino acids. In DNA, the CDR3 is TGCGCCAGCAGCTTGGATAGCGGGGGGTCCAATGAGCAGTTCTTC. Translating gives CASSLDSGGSNEQFF.

This clonotype was seen only a few times. This chain joins TRBV12-3 or TRBV12-4 and TRBJ1-6, with D possibly matching TRBD1 (5 bases). This CDR3 is 15 amino acids long. Trimming removed 7 bases at V and 9 bases at J, with 19 bases between. CDR3 sequence (DNA): TGTGCCAGCACCCCAGGGACCTGGGCCAGTTCACCCCTCCACTTT. Translated: CASTPGTWASSPLHF.

This clonotype was counted many times. The CDR3 DNA follows: TGCAGTGCTACCCCCCCCGGGGAGGGTGAGCAGTTCTTC. Protein product: CSATPPGEGEQFF. V usage is TRBV20-1 and J usage is TRBJ2-1; TRBD2 aligns across 7 bases. Per the germline V gene, CDR1 is DFQATT and CDR2 is SNEGSKA (reference sequence). CDR3 length equals 13 residues. The V gene end was trimmed by 4 bases and the J gene end by 9 bases; junction bases not matched to a gene: 9.

This clonotype was seen at least ten times. V and J are TRBV5-1 and TRBJ2-1; TRBD2 agrees at 10 bases. CDR3 length equals 15 residues. V lost 6 bases and J lost 4; bases outside the gene matches: 7. Germline V CDR1 and CDR2: SGHRS, YFSETQ. CDR3: CASTKVAGGYNEQFF. For the CDR3, the DNA is TGCGCCAGCACTAAAGTAGCGGGAGGATACAATGAGCAGTTCTTC.